Given below is one TCR beta chain in context. Under the authors' procedure: Amplification from reference gene primers served as the basis for estimated nucleated cell counts. Sequenced by immunoSEQ multiplex PCR; TCRdb stores in-frame clones only, minus some. That table supplies the V and J calls and clone size; D and trimming were determined from the DNA. The sample has about 60,000 clones; about 75% are singletons. V was shortened by 7 bases and J by 4 bases, with 15 bases between the two germline ends. This CDR3 contains 14 residues. Germline V gene data show CDR1 as SNHLY and CDR2 as FYNNEI. This entry is derived from a study of blood T cell repertoires in COVID-19. Study information: COVID-19 samples from acute and convalescent phases originated in the United States, Italy and Spain. In each case, the material was cDNA or gDNA derived from T cells, B-cell-depleted T cells, or PBMCs.

Material: peripheral blood. The sequence came from a human donor in a cohort sampled during active COVID-19. The V and J genes are TRBV2 and TRBJ2-3, with D unclear. CDR3 sequence: CASTGLSISDTQYF. CDR3 in DNA: TGTGCCAGCACCGGGTTATCAATCTCAGATACGCAGTATTTT. Full variable domain (outside the CDR3, taken from reference TRBV2 and TRBJ2-3): EPEVTQTPSHQVTQMGQEVILRCVPISNHLYFYWYRQILGQKVEFLVSFYNNEISEKSEIFDDQFSVERPDGSNFTLKIRSTKLEDSAMYFCASTGLSISDTQYFGPGTRLTVL.